This TCR beta chain came from a study of control samples from healthy donors and cancer patients. The ends lost 10 bases at V and 6 bases at J; junction bases unmatched: 7. Germline values: CDR1 ENHRY, CDR2 SYGVKD. This CDR3 has 12 residues. Libraries were prepared by immunoSEQ multiplex PCR; TCRdb keeps only in-frame clonotypes and omits some of them. The sample holds roughly 130,000 clones; around nine tenths are singletons and the top ten take roughly 10%. The chain has TRBV10-3 and TRBJ1-2; the match to TRBD1 covers 8 bases. Sequencing used blood. The origin of this receptor is a woman aged 30 to 39 in good health. The CDR3 loop is CATSGGSHGYTF. The CDR3 region has the DNA TGTGCCACGTCAGGGGGCTCTCATGGCTACACCTTC.